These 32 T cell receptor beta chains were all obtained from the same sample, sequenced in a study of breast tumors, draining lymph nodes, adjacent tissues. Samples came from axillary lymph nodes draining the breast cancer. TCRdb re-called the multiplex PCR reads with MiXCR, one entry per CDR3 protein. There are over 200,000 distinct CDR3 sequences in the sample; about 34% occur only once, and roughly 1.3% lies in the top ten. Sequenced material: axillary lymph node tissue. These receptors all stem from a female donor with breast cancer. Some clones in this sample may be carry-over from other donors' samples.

CDR3 sequence (DNA): TGTGCCAGCAGCTTAGATCACGGAGCGAGGGGGACCCAGTACTTC. Its protein product is CASSLDHGARGTQYF. This chain joins TRBV11-3 and TRBJ2-5; TRBD1 or TRBD2 may be the D gene (5 bases each). The germline CDR1 and CDR2 sequences are SGHNT and YENEEA. The CDR3 loop spans 15 amino acids. Deletions cut 0 bases from V and 7 bases from J, with 15 bases between. Full variable domain (missing parts from reference TRBV11-3 and TRBJ2-5): EAGVVQSPRYKIIEKKQPVAFWCNPISGHNTLYWYLQNLGQGPELLIRYENEEAVDDSQLPKDRFSAERLKGVDSTLKIQPAELGDSAVYLCASSLDHGARGTQYFGPGTRLLVL.

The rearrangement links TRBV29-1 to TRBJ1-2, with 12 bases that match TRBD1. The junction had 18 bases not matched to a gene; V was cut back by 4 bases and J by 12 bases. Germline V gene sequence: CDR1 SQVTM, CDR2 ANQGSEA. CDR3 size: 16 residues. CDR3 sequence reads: CSVGEGQGALNYGHTF. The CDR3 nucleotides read TGCAGCGTTGGAGAGGGACAGGGGGCACTTAACTATGGACACACCTTC.

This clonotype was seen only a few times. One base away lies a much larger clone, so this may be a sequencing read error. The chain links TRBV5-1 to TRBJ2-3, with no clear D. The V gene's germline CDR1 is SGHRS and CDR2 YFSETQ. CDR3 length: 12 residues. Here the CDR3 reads CASSLELDTHYF. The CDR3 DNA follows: TGCGCCAGCAGCTTGGAATTAGATACGCACTATTTT.

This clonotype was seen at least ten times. The CDR3 reads CSARDFGEQYF. The CDR3 DNA reads as TGCAGTGCTAGAGATTTCGGTGAGCAGTACTTC. The chain combines TRBV20-1 with TRBJ2-7, with D hard to call. This CDR3 is 11 amino acids long. V lost 0 bases to trimming and J lost 7 bases, with 7 bases between them. Germline lookup yields CDR1 DFQATT and CDR2 SNEGSKA (reference sequence).

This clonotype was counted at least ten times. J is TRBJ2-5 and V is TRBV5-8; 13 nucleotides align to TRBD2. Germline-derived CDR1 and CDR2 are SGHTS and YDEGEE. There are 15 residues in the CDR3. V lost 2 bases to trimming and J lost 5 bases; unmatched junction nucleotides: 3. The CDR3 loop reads CASSLTSGRVETQYF. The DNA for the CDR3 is TGTGCCAGCAGCTTAACTAGCGGGAGGGTGGAGACCCAGTACTTC.

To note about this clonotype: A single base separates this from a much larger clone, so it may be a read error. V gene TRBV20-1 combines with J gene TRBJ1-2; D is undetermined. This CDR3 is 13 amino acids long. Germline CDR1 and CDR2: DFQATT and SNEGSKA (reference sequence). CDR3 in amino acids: CSAPAALLYAYTF. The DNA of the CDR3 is TGCAGTGCACCAGCGGCCTTGCTCTATGCCTACACCTTC.

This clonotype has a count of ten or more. The CDR3 DNA is TGTGCCAGCATCGACGGGAACTATGGCTACACCTTC. Encoded protein: CASIDGNYGYTF. The chain combines TRBV6-1 with TRBJ1-2; D is unclear. The CDR3 loop spans 12 amino acids. CDR1 MNHNS and CDR2 SASEGT come from the germline V gene. The germline V and J ends were trimmed by 7 bases and 2 bases, with 8 bases remaining between them.

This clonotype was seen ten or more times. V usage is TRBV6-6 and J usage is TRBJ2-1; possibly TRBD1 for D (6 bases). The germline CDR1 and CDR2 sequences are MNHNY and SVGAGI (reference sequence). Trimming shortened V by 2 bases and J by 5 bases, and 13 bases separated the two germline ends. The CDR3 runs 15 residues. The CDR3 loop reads CASSYTRGRHNEQFF. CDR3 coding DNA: TGTGCCAGCAGTTACACCAGGGGTAGGCACAATGAGCAGTTCTTC.

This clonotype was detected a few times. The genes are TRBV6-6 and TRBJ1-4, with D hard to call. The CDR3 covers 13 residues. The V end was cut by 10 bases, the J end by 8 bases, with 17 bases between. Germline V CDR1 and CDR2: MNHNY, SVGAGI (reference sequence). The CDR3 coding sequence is TGTGCCATCAGCTCGTACAGTAAAGAAAAACTGTTTTTT. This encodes CAISSYSKEKLFF.

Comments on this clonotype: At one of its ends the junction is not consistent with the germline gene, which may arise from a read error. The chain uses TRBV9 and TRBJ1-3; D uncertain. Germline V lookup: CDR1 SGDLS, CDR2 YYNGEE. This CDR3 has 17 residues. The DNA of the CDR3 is TGTGCCAGCAGCATAGAGCGAGGGCAGAGCTCTCGAAACACCATATATTTT. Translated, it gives CASSIERGQSSRNTIYF.

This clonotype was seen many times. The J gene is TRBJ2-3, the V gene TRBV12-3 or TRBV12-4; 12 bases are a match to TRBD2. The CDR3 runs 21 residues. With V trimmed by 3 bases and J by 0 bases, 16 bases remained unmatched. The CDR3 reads CASSFSAGLAGYQTSTDTQYF. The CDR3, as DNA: TGTGCCAGCAGTTTTAGTGCCGGACTAGCGGGATACCAAACTAGCACAGATACGCAGTATTTT.

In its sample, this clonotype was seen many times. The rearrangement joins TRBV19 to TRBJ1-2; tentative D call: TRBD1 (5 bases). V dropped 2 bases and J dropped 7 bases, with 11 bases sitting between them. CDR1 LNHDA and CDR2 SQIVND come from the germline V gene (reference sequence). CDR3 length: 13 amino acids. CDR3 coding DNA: TGTGCCAGTAGTATACAGGGCGTGCGTGGCTACACCTTC. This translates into CASSIQGVRGYTF.

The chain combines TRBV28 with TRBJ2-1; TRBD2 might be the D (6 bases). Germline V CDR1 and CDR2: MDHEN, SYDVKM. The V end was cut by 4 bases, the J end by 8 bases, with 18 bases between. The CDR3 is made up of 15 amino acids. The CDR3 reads CASSSAPLGGHEQFF. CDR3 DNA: TGTGCCAGCAGTTCGGCCCCTCTGGGAGGCCATGAGCAGTTCTTC.

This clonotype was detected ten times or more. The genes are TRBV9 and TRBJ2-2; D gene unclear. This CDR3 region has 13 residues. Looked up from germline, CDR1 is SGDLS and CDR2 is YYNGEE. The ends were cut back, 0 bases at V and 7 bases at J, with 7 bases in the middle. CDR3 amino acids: CASSVVEGGELFF. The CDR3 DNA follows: TGTGCCAGCAGCGTAGTAGAAGGCGGGGAGCTGTTTTTT. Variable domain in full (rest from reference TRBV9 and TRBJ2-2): DSGVTQTPKHLITATGQRVTLRCSPRSGDLSVYWYQQSLDQGLQFLIQYYNGEERAKGNILERFSAQQFPDLHSELNLSSLELGDSALYFCASSVVEGGELFFGEGSRLTVL.

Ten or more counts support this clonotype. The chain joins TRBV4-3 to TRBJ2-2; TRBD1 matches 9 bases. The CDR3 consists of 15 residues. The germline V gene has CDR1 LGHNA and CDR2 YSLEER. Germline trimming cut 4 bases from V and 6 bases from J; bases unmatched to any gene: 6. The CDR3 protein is CASSPKQGAAGELFF. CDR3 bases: TGCGCCAGCAGCCCTAAACAGGGGGCGGCCGGGGAGCTGTTTTTT.

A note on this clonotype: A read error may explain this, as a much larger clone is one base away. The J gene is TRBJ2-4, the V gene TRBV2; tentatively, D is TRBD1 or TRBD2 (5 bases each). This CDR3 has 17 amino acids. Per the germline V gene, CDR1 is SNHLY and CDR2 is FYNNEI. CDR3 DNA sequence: TGTGCCAGCGGTGAAATTAGAAATACTAGGGGTAAAAACATTCAGTACTTC. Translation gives CASGEIRNTRGKNIQYF.

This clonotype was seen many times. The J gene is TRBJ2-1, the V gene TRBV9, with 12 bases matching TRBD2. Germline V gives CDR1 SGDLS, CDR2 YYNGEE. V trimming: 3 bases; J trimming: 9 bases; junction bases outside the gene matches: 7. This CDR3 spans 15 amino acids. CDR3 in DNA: TGTGCCAGCAGCGATCCTAGCGGGGGGGCGAGTGAGCAGTTCTTC. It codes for CASSDPSGGASEQFF.

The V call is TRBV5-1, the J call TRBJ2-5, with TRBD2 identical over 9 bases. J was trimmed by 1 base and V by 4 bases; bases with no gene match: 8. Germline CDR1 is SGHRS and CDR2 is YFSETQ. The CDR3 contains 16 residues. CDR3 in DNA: TGCGCCAGCAGCGGACTGACTAGCGGCTCCCAAGAGACCCAGTACTTC. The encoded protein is CASSGLTSGSQETQYF.

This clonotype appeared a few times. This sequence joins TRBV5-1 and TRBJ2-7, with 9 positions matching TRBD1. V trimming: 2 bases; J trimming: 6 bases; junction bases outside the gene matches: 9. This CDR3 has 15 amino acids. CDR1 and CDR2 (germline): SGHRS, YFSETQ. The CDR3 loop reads CASSFPTGTGSEQYF. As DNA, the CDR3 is TGCGCCAGCAGCTTCCCAACCGGGACAGGGAGCGAGCAGTACTTC.

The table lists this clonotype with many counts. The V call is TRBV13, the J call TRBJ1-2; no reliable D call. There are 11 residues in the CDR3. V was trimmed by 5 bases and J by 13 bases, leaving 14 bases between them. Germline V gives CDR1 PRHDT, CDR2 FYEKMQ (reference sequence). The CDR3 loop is CASSPREELTF. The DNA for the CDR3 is TGTGCCAGCAGCCCTCGTGAGGAGCTCACCTTC. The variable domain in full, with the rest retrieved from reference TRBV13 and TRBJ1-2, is AAGVIQSPRHLIKEKRETATLKCYPIPRHDTVYWYQQGPGQDPQFLISFYEKMQSDKGSIPDRFSAQQFSDYHSELNMSSLELGDSALYFCASSPREELTFGSGTRLTVV.

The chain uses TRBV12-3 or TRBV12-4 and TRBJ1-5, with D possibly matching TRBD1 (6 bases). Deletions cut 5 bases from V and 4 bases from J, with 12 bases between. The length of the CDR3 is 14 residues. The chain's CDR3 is CASSKGRGNQPQHF. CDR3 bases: TGTGCCAGCAGTAAGGGCAGGGGTAATCAGCCCCAGCATTTT.

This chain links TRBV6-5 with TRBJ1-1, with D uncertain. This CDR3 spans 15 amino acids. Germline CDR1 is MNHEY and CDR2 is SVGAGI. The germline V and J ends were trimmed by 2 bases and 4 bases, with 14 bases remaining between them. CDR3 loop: CASSYAPGIGTEAFF. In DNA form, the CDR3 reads TGTGCCAGCAGTTACGCCCCGGGCATTGGCACTGAAGCTTTCTTT.

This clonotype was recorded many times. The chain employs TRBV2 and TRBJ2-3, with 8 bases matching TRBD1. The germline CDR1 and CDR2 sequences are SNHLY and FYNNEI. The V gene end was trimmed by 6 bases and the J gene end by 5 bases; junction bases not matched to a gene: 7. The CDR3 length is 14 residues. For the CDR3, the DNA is TGTGCCAGCAGGGTGGACAGGGTTGTAGATACGCAGTATTTT. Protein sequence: CASRVDRVVDTQYF.

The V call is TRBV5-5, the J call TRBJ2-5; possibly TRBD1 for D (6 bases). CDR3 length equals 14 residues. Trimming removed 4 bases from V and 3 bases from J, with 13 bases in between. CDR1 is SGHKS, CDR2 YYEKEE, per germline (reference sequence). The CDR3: CASSPRTVKETQYF. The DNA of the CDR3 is TGTGCCAGCAGCCCCAGGACAGTTAAAGAGACCCAGTACTTC.

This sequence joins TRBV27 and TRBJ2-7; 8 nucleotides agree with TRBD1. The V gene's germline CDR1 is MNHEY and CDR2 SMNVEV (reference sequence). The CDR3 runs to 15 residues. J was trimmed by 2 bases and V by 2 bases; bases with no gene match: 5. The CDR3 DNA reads TGTGCCAGCAGTTTAAAGGGACAGGATACCTACGAGCAGTACTTC. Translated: CASSLKGQDTYEQYF.

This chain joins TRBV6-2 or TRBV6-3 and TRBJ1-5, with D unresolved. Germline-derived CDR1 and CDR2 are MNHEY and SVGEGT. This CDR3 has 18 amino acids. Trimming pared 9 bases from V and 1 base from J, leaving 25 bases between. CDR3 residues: CARDSGVNVLESNQPQHF. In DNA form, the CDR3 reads TGTGCCAGGGATAGTGGGGTGAATGTTTTAGAGAGCAATCAGCCCCAGCATTTT.

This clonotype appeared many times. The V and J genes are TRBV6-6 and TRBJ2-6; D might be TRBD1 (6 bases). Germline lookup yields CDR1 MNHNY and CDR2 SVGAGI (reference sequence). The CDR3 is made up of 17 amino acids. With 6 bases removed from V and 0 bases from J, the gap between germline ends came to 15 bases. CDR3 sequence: CASSLSTGVSGANVLTF. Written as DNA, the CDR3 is TGTGCCAGCAGCCTATCGACAGGAGTCTCTGGGGCCAACGTCCTGACTTTC.

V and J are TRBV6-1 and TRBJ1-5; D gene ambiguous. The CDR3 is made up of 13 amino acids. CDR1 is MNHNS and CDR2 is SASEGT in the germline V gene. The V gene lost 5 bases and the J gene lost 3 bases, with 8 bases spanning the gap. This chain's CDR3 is CASSPGPNQPQHF. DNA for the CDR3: TGTGCCAGCAGTCCCGGCCCCAATCAGCCCCAGCATTTT.

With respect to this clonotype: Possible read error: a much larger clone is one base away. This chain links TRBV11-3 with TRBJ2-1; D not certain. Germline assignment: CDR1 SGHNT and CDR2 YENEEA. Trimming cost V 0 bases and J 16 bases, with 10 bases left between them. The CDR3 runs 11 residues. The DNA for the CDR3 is TGTGCCAGCAGCTTAGATCTCCCGACATTCTTC. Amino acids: CASSLDLPTFF. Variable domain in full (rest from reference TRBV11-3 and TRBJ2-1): EAGVVQSPRYKIIEKKQPVAFWCNPISGHNTLYWYLQNLGQGPELLIRYENEEAVDDSQLPKDRFSAERLKGVDSTLKIQPAELGDSAVYLCASSLDLPTFFGPGTRLTVL.

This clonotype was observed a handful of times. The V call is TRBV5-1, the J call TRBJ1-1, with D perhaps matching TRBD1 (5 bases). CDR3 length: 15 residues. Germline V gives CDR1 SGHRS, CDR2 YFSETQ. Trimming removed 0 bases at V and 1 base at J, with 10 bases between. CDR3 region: CASSLAYRTNTEAFF. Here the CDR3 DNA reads TGCGCCAGCAGCTTGGCTTACAGGACGAACACTGAAGCTTTCTTT.

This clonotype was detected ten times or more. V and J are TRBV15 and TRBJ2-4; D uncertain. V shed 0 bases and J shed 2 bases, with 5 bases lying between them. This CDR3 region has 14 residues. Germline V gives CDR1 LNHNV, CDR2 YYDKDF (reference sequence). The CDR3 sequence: CATSRDGTKNIQYF. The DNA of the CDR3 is TGTGCCACCAGCAGAGATGGGACCAAAAACATTCAGTACTTC.

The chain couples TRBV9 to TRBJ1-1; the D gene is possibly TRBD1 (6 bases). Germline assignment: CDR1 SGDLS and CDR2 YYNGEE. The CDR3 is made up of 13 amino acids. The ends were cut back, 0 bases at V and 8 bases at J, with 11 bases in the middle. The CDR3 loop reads CASSVGGGLEAFF. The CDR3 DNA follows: TGTGCCAGCAGCGTAGGAGGGGGTTTAGAAGCTTTCTTT.